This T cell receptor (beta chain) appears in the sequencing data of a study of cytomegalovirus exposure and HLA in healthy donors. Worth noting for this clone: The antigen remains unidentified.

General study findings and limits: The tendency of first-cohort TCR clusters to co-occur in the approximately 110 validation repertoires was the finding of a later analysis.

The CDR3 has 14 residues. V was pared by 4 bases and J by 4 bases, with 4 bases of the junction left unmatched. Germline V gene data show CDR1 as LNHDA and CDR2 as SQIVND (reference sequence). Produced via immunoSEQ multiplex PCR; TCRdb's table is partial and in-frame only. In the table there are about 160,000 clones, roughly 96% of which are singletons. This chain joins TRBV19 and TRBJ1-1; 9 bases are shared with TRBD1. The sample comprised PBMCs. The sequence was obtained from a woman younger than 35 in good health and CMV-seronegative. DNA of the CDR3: TGTGCCAGTAGTACACAGGGGGCAGGCACTGAAGCTTTCTTT. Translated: CASSTQGAGTEAFF.